This T cell receptor (beta chain) comes out of a study of blood T cell repertoires in COVID-19. Turning to the study itself: Donors in the United States, Italy and Spain gave samples during acute or convalescent COVID-19. In each case, the material was cDNA or gDNA derived from T cells, B-cell-depleted T cells, or PBMCs.

Germline V gene data show CDR1 as LNHNV and CDR2 as YYDKDF (reference sequence). Trimming cost V 1 base and J 7 bases; bases outside gene matches: 9. The CDR3 spans 16 residues. Authors' data handling: The authors estimated nucleated cell counts from reference gene primer amplification. Generated by immunoSEQ multiplex PCR, the TCRdb table keeps only in-frame clones and is missing some. That table supplies the V and J calls and clone size; D and trimming were determined from the DNA. The table has about 120,000 clones, around three quarters seen once; the top ten hold approximately 4.2%. V is TRBV15 and J is TRBJ2-5, with 10 nucleotides matching TRBD2. What was sequenced was peripheral blood. This clonotype originated in an elderly woman with acute or convalescent COVID-19. The CDR3 sequence is CATSRGPSGRAGTQYF. The CDR3 bases are TGTGCCACCAGCAGAGGACCCAGCGGGAGGGCAGGGACCCAGTACTTC. The entire variable domain, with the rest obtained from reference TRBV15 and TRBJ2-5, is as follows: DAMVIQNPRYQVTQFGKPVTLSCSQTLNHNVMYWYQQKSSQAPKLLFHYYDKDFNNEADTPDNFQSRRPNTSFCFLDIRSPGLGDTAMYLCATSRGPSGRAGTQYFGPGTRLLVL.